This T cell receptor beta chain appears in the sequencing data of a study of OX40 agonist ivuxolimab in advanced cancers. About the study: The dose-escalation cohort had hepatocellular carcinoma, melanoma, renal cell or head and neck cancer. Earlier anti-PD-1, anti-PD-L1 or anti-CTLA-4 therapy was permitted; under 50% had received some.

The CDR3 spans 15 residues. Germline V gene data show CDR1 as ENHRY and CDR2 as SYGVKD. The V end lost 3 bases, the J end lost 7 bases, and 18 bases lay between the germline ends. Study-wide results and caveats: Dose levels from 0.1 to 3.0 mg/kg saw CD4+ and CD8+ blood T cells expand clonally by week 6.

The method was immunoSEQ multiplex PCR; TCRdb's version includes in-frame clones alone and lacks a portion of them. The sample lists over 40,000 clones; about nine tenths were seen once. As regards this clone: Its antigen is not identified.

The sample here was CD4+ or CD8+ T cells sorted from blood, taken in a trial of the OX40 agonist ivuxolimab. The genes are TRBV10-3 and TRBJ1-2; D uncertain. The TCR sequence derives from an adult with an advanced solid tumor such as melanoma, head and neck, liver or kidney cancer. In DNA, the CDR3 is TGTGCCATCAGTGACTCTAGGCAGTCGTGGGCTGGCTACACCTTC. Residues: CAISDSRQSWAGYTF.